The present TCR beta chain was sequenced within a study of cytomegalovirus exposure and HLA in healthy donors. The PCR was carried out with 60 Vbeta primers and 13 Jbeta primers. Repertoires were generated with immunoSEQ multiplex PCR, while TCRdb's copy carries only in-frame clones and drops some. The table includes about 160,000 clones, approximately 80% detected once. Germline V gives CDR1 KGHSH, CDR2 LQKENI. This CDR3 is 15 amino acids long. Trimming stripped 3 bases from V and 1 base from J, with 12 bases between. The chain combines TRBV18 with TRBJ1-1; D is unclear. The clonotype originates from a man in his thirties or forties in good health and CMV-seropositive. Sequenced: PBMCs. The CDR3 is CASSPVEVKNTEAFF. Here the CDR3 DNA reads TGTGCCAGCTCACCTGTTGAGGTCAAGAACACTGAAGCTTTCTTT.